This entry features one T cell receptor beta chain sequence. This clonotype was observed at least ten times. The clone's antigen remains unknown. The sample holds no much larger clone one base away, and base qualities are not on file. Reverse transcription of approximately 540 ng RNA was performed with SuperScript III using primers directed against the alpha and beta constant regions. Separate alpha and beta chain libraries were generated by chain-specific third strand synthesis with multiplexing indices. The protocol used a single primer pair to amplify all rearrangements within a chain, which avoided primer bias, and attached molecular barcodes to each cDNA molecule. Purified cDNA was joined by T4 RNA Ligase 1 to a 5' RACE adapter carrying a random hexamer and the SP2 sequencing primer site. Second strand synthesis was primed from the SP2 site with Phusion polymerase, using slow temperature ramps to favor optimal annealing. Joined together, two random hexamer sequences that had both been added before amplification formed the 12-nucleotide barcode of each molecule. A brief initial PCR introduced P5 and P7 adapter elements together with a second index, and a roughly 23-cycle amplification PCR using P5s and P7 primers was subsequently performed. In total the libraries went through 25 to 30 PCR cycles, after which the libraries were quantified on a Qubit, sized on a Bioanalyzer, and diluted to approximately 4.2 nM. Sequencing of the normalized libraries was performed on an Illumina MiSeq with 2 x 250 paired-end kits. Reverse transcription reactions underwent purification over MinElute columns, with elution into around 9.9 ul Tris-Cl. The adapter ligations were run for roughly 21 hours at 16 degrees C, and AMPure XP beads at a 1:1 ratio were afterwards used to clean them. The authors' pipeline ran thus. A modified Decombinator that output V, J, insert and barcode information was used to process the demultiplexed FASTQ files. Sequences sharing a barcode but differing from the dominant sequence were discarded as errors, and barcodes clustered at Levenshtein distance 3 were counted to estimate original cDNA molecules. Downstream analyses used R packages ineq, vegan, igraph and RCytoscape, with IMGT nomenclature and CDR3 definitions. To avoid skew from clonal expansion, each TCR was counted once, and V gene usage was computed over distinct sequences. Within a donor, similarity networks joined unique CDR3 amino acid sequences in every case where two of them were separated by a single Levenshtein edit. The authors compiled published HIV-specific CDR3s (more than 90 alpha, some 710 beta) and CMV-specific CDR3s (13 alpha, over 200 beta) and searched for them in the repertoires. Random subsampling to size-matched repertoires showed patients' decreased diversity was not caused by their lower sequence numbers. TCRdb trimmed the raw reads at Q25, called clones with MiXCR and kept productive beta chains. Rows merge per CDR3 protein into single entries with the most common DNA and genes. The V and J calls and clone size come from TCRdb's table, not from the authors' own analysis. The sample includes approximately 22,000 distinct CDR3 sequences, with 8% to 10% observed a single time. In total, the top ten clones hold roughly 4.3% of the sample.

Whole blood was used without cell fractionation, so all unsorted peripheral T cells were reflected in the repertoire. Roughly eleven uninfected healthy donors were sampled as controls, a few of whom were sampled twice roughly 3 months apart. An approximately 2.6 ml sample of peripheral blood was drawn into Tempus tubes for RNA extraction. Residual genomic DNA was removed with the TURBO-DNase kit and globin mRNA was depleted with GLOBINclear. This sample was taken from a study of HIV-infected patients and healthy controls (dated by TCRdb to the mid-2010s). The study in broad terms: The study asked whether deep sequencing of the TCR repertoire from small blood samples of HIV patients could detect immune perturbation and reconstitution. What the work shows at the level of the full study, not this receptor alone: Healthy controls shared more CDR3s between individuals than HIV+ patients, by Jaccard index and by count of highly shared sequences. Compared with untreated HIV+ repertoires, healthy control repertoires had roughly threefold more distinct CDR3s and a higher Shannon diversity. Rare events from HIV-infected data received too much weight under size-matching, and comparisons were complicated by unequal numbers of distinct sequences between patients and controls. Slight age and sex profile differences between the study cohorts did not explain the observed diversity differences. HIV-infected repertoires had significantly higher mean Gini indices than controls, possibly reflecting oligoclonality. Processing included only sixteen HIV-infected individuals, and this was regarded by the authors as a major limit on how widely the findings apply. In the study, no determination of donor HLA types was made. MAIT cell alpha-chain CDR3s were found at high frequency in healthy controls but were severely depleted in HIV+ repertoires. In the samples, alpha-beta chain pairing was left undetermined. HIV-associated CDR3s exhibited a significant reduction in frequency during therapy, whereas CMV-associated CDR3s exhibited no significant change, although the majority increased in frequency. The dynamics of distinct T-cell subpopulations could not be separated, and sequencing depth was restricted, because whole blood was used. Compared with controls, HIV-infected patients showed significantly different mean usage of eight alpha and eight beta V genes. In HIV-infected patients, the apparent post-therapy recovery of the Gini index was not replicated in size-matched repertoire data.

V loses 3 bases of germline sequence and J loses 0 bases, and the interval between the two ends is 11 bases. The CDR3 sequence holds 14 residues, the cysteine and phenylalanine included. Only CDR3 DNA remains: 42 bases, in frame from the first base. The germline V gene yields SQVTM for CDR1 and ANQGSEA for CDR2. The chain couples TRBV29-1 to TRBJ1-1; no D gene is confidently identified. The sequenced sample consisted of blood. The receptor was derived from an adult in good health. Read as DNA, the sequence is TGCAGCGTTGATGGGCGAGATATGAACACTGAAGCTTTCTTT. Translated, it gives CSVDGRDMNTEAFF.